The sequence of this TCR beta chain was determined in a study of shared clonotypes between healthy human individuals. Profiling relied on immunoSEQ multiplex PCR, and the TCRdb table lists in-frame clones only, not all of them. The sample has more than 1.2 million clones, 97% to 99% seen once. The CDR3 has 12 residues. The germline gives CDR1 MNHEY, CDR2 SVGAGI. Trimming cost V 6 bases and J 9 bases, with 13 bases left between them. The sequencing sample was made of naive CD4+ T cells sorted from blood. Subset defined: CD45RA+ positively selected. J is TRBJ2-3 and V is TRBV6-5; D is unclear. This clonotype was sampled from a man younger than 40 in good health. The CDR3 here is CASRPVAGTQYF. CDR3 in DNA: TGTGCCAGCAGACCTGTAGCTGGGACGCAGTATTTT.